This T cell receptor (beta chain) emerged from a study of T cell responses to AZD1222 COVID-19 vaccine. Doses given second, at about 4 or about 12 weeks, were pooled. This clone was detected only a few times. Its target is unknown. Germline loops: CDR1 LNHNV, CDR2 YYDKDF (reference sequence). The length of the CDR3 is 15 residues. V was clipped by 1 base and J by 4 bases, with 10 bases between them. The repertoire was sequenced with immunoSEQ multiplex PCR; TCRdb's copy has only in-frame clones and lacks some. The sample comprises approximately 110,000 clones, around 87% of which are singletons, and 4.4% rests with the top ten. Regarding the study as a whole: Repertoire sampling happened only post peak T cell response. Mapped onto spike, vaccine-associated CD4 TCRs spanned it and were dominant at 160-218 and 743-854. Donors in the cohort were predominantly white British and more often female, and clonal diversity was possibly underestimated.

The TCR originated in an adult who received the AZD1222 COVID-19 vaccine. This chain connects TRBV15 to TRBJ1-4, with a tentative D call TRBD1 (5 bases). The sample in question was peripheral blood, obtained 28 days after the second AZD1222 dose. CDR3 in DNA: TGTGCCACCAGCAGAGGGGACCGCGATAATGAAAAACTGTTTTTT. It translates to CATSRGDRDNEKLFF.